The subject of this entry is one T cell receptor (beta chain). This sample was taken from a study of blood T cell repertoires in COVID-19. About the study: Material from acute and convalescent COVID-19 was sourced from the United States, Italy and Spain. Sample material is recorded as cDNA or gDNA derived from T cells, B-cell-depleted T cells, or PBMCs.

Authors' analysis steps: Amplification of reference gene primers was used by the study to estimate nucleated cell counts. TCRdb's copy holds only in-frame clones and misses some; the assay was immunoSEQ multiplex PCR. Clonal size and the V and J genes are those of that table, whereas D and trimming came from the DNA. Of about 110,000 clones listed, around 81% are singletons. The receptor was isolated from a woman aged 70-85 years with acute or convalescent COVID-19. The sequenced material came from peripheral blood.

Here the CDR3 DNA reads TGCGCCAGCAGCCCCTGGGGGGGCGCCGAAGCTTTCTTT. Its translation: CASSPWGGAEAFF. The J gene is TRBJ1-1, the V gene TRBV5-1, with D perhaps TRBD1 (6 bases). Trimming shortened V by 4 bases and J by 8 bases, and 15 bases separated the two germline ends. CDR3 length equals 13 residues. Germline V CDR1 and CDR2: SGHRS, YFSETQ.